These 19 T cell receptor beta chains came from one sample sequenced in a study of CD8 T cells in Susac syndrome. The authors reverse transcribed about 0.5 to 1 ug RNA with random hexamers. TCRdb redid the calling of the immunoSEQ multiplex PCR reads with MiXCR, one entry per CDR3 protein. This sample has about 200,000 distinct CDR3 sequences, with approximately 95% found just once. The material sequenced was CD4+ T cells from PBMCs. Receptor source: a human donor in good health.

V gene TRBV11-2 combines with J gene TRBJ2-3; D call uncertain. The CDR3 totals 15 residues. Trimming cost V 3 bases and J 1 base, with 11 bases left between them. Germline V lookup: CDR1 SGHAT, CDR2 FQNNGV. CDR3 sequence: CASSLSGPGTDTQYF. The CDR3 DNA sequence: TGTGCCAGCAGCTTGTCTGGGCCCGGCACAGATACGCAGTATTTT.

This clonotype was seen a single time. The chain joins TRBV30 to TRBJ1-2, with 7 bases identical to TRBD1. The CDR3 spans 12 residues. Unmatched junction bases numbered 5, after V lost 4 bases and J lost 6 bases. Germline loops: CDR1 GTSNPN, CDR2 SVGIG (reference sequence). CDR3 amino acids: CAWTGGLNGYTF. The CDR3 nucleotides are TGTGCCTGGACAGGGGGTTTGAATGGCTACACCTTC.

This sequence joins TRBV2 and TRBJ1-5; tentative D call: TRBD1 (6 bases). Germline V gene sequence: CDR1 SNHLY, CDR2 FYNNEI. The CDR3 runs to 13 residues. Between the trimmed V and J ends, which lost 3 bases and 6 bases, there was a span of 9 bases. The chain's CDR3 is CASSDGGSQPQHF. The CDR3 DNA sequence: TGTGCCAGCAGTGACGGGGGCAGTCAGCCCCAGCATTTT.

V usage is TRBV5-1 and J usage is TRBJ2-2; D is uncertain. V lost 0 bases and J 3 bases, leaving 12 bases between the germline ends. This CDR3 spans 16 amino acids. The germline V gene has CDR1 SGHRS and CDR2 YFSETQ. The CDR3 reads CASSLDLQLDTGELFF. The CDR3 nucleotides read TGCGCCAGCAGCTTGGATCTACAGCTTGACACCGGGGAGCTGTTTTTT.

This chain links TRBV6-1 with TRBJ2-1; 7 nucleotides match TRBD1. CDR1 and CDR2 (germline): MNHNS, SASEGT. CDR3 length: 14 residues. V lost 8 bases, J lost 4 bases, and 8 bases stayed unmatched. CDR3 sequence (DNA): TGTGCCAGCGGAGGACAGGCGGATTACAATGAGCAGTTCTTC. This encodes CASGGQADYNEQFF.

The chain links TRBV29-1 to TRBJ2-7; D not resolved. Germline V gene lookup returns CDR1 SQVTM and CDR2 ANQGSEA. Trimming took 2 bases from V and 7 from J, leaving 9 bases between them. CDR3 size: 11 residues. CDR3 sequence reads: CSVERVGEQYV. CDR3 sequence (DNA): TGCAGCGTTGAAAGGGTGGGGGAGCAGTACGTC.

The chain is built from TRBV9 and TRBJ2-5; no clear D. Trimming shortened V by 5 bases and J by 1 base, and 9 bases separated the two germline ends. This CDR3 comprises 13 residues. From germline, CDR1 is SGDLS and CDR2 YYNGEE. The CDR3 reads CASSGRIQETQYF. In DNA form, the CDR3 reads TGTGCCAGCAGTGGCCGGATCCAAGAGACCCAGTACTTC.

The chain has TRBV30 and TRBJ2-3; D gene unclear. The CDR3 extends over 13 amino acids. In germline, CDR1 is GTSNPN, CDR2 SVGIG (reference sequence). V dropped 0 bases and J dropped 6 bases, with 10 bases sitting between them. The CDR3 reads CAWSVPGRDTQYF. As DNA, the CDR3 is TGTGCCTGGAGTGTACCCGGTAGGGATACGCAGTATTTT.

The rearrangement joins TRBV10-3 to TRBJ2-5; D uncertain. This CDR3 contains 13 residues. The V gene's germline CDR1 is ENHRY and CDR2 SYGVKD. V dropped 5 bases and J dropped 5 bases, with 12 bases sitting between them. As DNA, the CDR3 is TGTGCCATCAGTATAGACGGTCCGGAGACCCAGTACTTC. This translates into CAISIDGPETQYF.

The CDR3 nucleotides are TGTGCCAGCAGTGAGCCGACGACTAGCGACAATGAGCAGTTCTTC. It codes for CASSEPTTSDNEQFF. The rearrangement joins TRBV25-1 to TRBJ2-1; the match to TRBD2 covers 8 bases. This CDR3 is 15 amino acids long. Germline V lookup: CDR1 MGHDK, CDR2 SYGVNS. V gave up 3 bases and J gave up 5 bases; unmatched junction bases: 6.

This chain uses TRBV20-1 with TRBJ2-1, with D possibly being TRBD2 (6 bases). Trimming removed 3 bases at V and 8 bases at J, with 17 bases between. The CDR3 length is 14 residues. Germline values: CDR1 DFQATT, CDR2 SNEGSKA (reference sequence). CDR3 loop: CSASDAGINHEQFF. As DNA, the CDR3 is TGCAGTGCTAGTGACGCGGGGATTAACCATGAGCAGTTCTTC.

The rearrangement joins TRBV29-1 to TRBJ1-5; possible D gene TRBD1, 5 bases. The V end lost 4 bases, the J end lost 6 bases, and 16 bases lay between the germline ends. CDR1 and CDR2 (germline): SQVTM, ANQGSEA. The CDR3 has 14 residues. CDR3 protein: CSVVTGVGGQPQHF. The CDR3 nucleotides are TGCAGCGTTGTTACGGGGGTCGGCGGTCAGCCCCAGCATTTT.

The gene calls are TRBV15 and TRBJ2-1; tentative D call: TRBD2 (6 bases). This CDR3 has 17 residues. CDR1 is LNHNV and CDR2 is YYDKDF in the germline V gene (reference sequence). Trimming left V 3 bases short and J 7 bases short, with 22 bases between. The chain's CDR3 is CATSSSKEVRAGNEQFF. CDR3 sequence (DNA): TGTGCCACCAGCAGCTCTAAGGAGGTTCGAGCGGGTAATGAGCAGTTCTTC.

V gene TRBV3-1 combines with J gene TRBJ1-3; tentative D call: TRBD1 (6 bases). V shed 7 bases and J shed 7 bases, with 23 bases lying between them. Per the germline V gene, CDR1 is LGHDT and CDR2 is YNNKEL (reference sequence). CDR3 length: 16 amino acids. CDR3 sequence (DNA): TGTGCCAGCACCAGGGGAGAACCGACGGAGGGGAACACCATATATTTT. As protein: CASTRGEPTEGNTIYF.

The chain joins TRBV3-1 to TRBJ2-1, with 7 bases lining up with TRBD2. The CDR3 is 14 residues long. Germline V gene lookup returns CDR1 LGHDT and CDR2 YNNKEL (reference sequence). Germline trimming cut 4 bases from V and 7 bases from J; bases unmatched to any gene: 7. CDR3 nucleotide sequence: TGTGCCAGCAGCCTCACGGCCGGGGGGAATGAGCAGTTCTTC. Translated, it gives CASSLTAGGNEQFF.

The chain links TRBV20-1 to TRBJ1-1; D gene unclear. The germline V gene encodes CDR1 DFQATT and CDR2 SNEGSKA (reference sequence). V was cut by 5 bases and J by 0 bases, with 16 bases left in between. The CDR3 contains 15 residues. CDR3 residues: CSAPQSTLMNTEAFF. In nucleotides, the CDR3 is TGCAGTGCTCCACAGTCAACCCTAATGAACACTGAAGCTTTCTTT.

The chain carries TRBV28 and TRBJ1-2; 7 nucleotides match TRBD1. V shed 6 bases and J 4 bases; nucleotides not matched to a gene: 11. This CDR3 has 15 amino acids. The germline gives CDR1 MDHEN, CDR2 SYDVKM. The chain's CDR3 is CASSLASDRVYGYTF. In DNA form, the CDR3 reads TGTGCCAGCAGCCTCGCGTCCGACAGGGTCTATGGCTACACCTTC.

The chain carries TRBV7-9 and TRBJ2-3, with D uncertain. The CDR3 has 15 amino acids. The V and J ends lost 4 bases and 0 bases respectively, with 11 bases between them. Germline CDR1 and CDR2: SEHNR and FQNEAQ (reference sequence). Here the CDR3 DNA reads TGTGCCAGCAGCTCGCAGGTTACTAGCACAGATACGCAGTATTTT. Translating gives CASSSQVTSTDTQYF. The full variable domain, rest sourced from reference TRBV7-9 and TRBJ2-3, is DTGVSQNPRHKITKRGQNVTFRCDPISEHNRLYWYRQTLGQGPEFLTYFQNEAQLEKSRLLSDRFSAERPKGSFSTLEIQRTEQGDSAMYLCASSSQVTSTDTQYFGPGTRLTVL.

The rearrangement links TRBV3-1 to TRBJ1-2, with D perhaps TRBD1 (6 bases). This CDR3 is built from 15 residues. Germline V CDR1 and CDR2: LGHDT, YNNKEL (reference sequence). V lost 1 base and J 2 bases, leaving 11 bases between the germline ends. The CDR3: CASSQGEGDNYGYTF. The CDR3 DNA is TGTGCCAGCAGCCAAGGTGAGGGGGACAACTATGGCTACACCTTC.